The 25 T cell receptor beta chains presented below share a single source sample, sequenced in a study of blood T cell repertoires in COVID-19. Sequenced by immunoSEQ multiplex PCR; TCRdb stores in-frame clones only, minus some. The table has approximately 110,000 clones, 80% to 90% seen once. The specimen was peripheral blood. These receptors came from an elderly woman with acute or convalescent COVID-19.

The chain carries TRBV9 and TRBJ1-1; maybe TRBD1 (5 bases). In germline, CDR1 is SGDLS, CDR2 YYNGEE. V shed 0 bases and J shed 0 bases, with 9 bases lying between them. The CDR3 is 15 residues long. The CDR3 loop is CASSVEGHLNTEAFF. The DNA for the CDR3 is TGTGCCAGCAGCGTAGAGGGGCATCTGAACACTGAAGCTTTCTTT.

This chain connects TRBV3-1 (or the pseudogene TRBV3-2) to TRBJ2-5; 7 positions agree with TRBD1. The germline V gene has CDR1 LGHDT and CDR2 YNNKEL (reference sequence). The CDR3 is 15 amino acids. Germline trimming cut 4 bases from V and 1 base from J; bases unmatched to any gene: 6. This CDR3 reads CASSPTTGFQETQYF. The CDR3 coding sequence is TGTGCCAGCAGCCCTACGACAGGGTTCCAAGAGACCCAGTACTTC.

The chain uses TRBV3-1 (or the pseudogene TRBV3-2) and TRBJ1-5; D ambiguous. Trimming took off 5 bases at V and 4 bases at J, with 27 bases between the two ends. Germline V gene sequence: CDR1 LGHDT, CDR2 YNNKEL (reference sequence). The CDR3 contains 19 residues. CDR3 in amino acids: CASSEPRQGKILSNQPQHF. The CDR3 DNA is TGTGCCAGCAGCGAGCCGAGACAAGGCAAGATTTTATCAAATCAGCCCCAGCATTTT.

V is TRBV11-2 and J is TRBJ1-3, with 8 bases matching TRBD1. Germline V gene data show CDR1 as SGHAT and CDR2 as FQNNGV. V lost 3 bases and J lost 2; bases outside the gene matches: 0. The CDR3 has 14 amino acids. The CDR3, as DNA: TGTGCCAGCAGCTTGGGACAGGCTGGAAACACCATATATTTT. As protein: CASSLGQAGNTIYF.

This chain links TRBV7-6 with TRBJ1-6, with a tentative D call TRBD1 (5 bases). The V and J ends lost 0 bases and 8 bases respectively, with 11 bases between them. The germline gives CDR1 SGHVS, CDR2 FNYEAQ. This CDR3 region has 15 residues. Here the CDR3 DNA reads TGTGCCAGCAGCTTAGCTTCCGGGGGACATTCACCCCTCCACTTT. This gives the protein CASSLASGGHSPLHF.

V and J are TRBV12-5 and TRBJ1-6, with TRBD1 matching over 11 bases. After removal of 7 bases from V and 5 bases from J, the junction contained 7 bases not matched to a gene. This CDR3 is 16 amino acids long. The germline gives CDR1 LGHNT, CDR2 FRNRAP. CDR3 in amino acids: CASAPDRGRNNSPLHF. The CDR3 region has the DNA TGTGCTAGTGCCCCGGACAGGGGGCGAAATAATTCACCCCTCCACTTT.

This CDR3 reads CASSPRTLYGNQPQHF. Here the CDR3 DNA reads TGTGCCAGCAGTCCCCGGACACTCTATGGCAATCAGCCCCAGCATTTT. The chain is built from TRBV6-2 or TRBV6-3 and TRBJ1-5, with D possibly being TRBD1 (5 bases). Germline V lookup: CDR1 MNHEY, CDR2 SVGEGT. This CDR3 has 16 residues. V was shortened by 5 bases and J by 2 bases, with 16 bases between the two germline ends.

The rearrangement uses TRBV2 and TRBJ2-2; TRBD1 matches at 7 bases. V gave up 6 bases and J gave up 6 bases; unmatched junction bases: 7. The CDR3 is made up of 14 amino acids. CDR1 is SNHLY, CDR2 FYNNEI, per germline. The chain's CDR3 is CASRESTGPGELFF. CDR3 DNA: TGTGCCAGCAGGGAATCGACAGGGCCCGGGGAGCTGTTTTTT.

The chain recombines TRBV6-5 with TRBJ2-3; a possible D gene is TRBD2 (5 bases). Germline assignment: CDR1 MNHEY and CDR2 SVGAGI. With 7 bases removed from V and 3 bases from J, the gap between germline ends came to 17 bases. The CDR3 has 15 residues. DNA for the CDR3: TGTGCCAGCATCCAACTAGTAGGTAGGACAGATACGCAGTATTTT. Translation: CASIQLVGRTDTQYF.

This chain joins TRBV7-2 and TRBJ2-7; 14 nucleotides match TRBD2. The V gene's germline CDR1 is SGHTA and CDR2 FQGNSA. Trimming at V came to 6 bases and at J to 1 base, leaving 2 bases not matched to a gene. This CDR3 comprises 15 residues. This CDR3 is CASRGTSGGSYEQYF. DNA of the CDR3: TGTGCCAGCAGGGGGACTAGCGGGGGATCCTACGAGCAGTACTTC.

This chain uses TRBV19 with TRBJ2-5; TRBD1 matches at 7 bases. Trimming cost V 4 bases and J 4 bases; bases outside gene matches: 3. The CDR3 length is 13 residues. Per germline, CDR1 LNHDA and CDR2 SQIVND (reference sequence). CDR3 DNA sequence: TGTGCCAGTAGTAGGAACAGGGGAGAGACCCAGTACTTC. This encodes CASSRNRGETQYF.

The chain combines TRBV29-1 with TRBJ1-1; 12 bases fit TRBD1. CDR1 SQVTM and CDR2 ANQGSEA come from the germline V gene. The trim removed 6 bases at V and 5 bases at J, leaving 13 bases unmatched. CDR3 length equals 16 residues. The CDR3 bases are TGCAGCGTGGGCCCCTTTCCGGGACAGGGGGCGACTGAAGCTTTCTTT. It is translated as CSVGPFPGQGATEAFF.

The chain uses TRBV6-6 and TRBJ2-1, with 7 bases aligning to TRBD1. The CDR3 extends over 13 amino acids. The junction had 8 bases not matched to a gene; V was cut back by 6 bases and J by 9 bases. Germline loops: CDR1 MNHNY, CDR2 SVGAGI (reference sequence). The CDR3 here is CASRPDRESEQFF. The CDR3 DNA sequence: TGTGCCAGCAGGCCCGACAGGGAAAGTGAGCAGTTCTTC.

This clone showed up just once. DNA of the CDR3: TGTGCCAGCAGCATTGGACAGGGGGTCACTGAAGCTTTCTTT. This translates into CASSIGQGVTEAFF. This chain uses TRBV5-6 with TRBJ1-1, with 10 bases that match TRBD1. V was pared by 4 bases and J by 4 bases, with 4 bases of the junction left unmatched. The length of the CDR3 is 14 residues. From germline, CDR1 is SGHDT and CDR2 YYEEEE.

A single count supports this clone. This rearrangement joins TRBV19 to TRBJ1-6, with 9 bases aligning to TRBD1. This CDR3 spans 16 amino acids. Germline V gene data show CDR1 as LNHDA and CDR2 as SQIVND (reference sequence). With V trimmed by 6 bases and J by 4 bases, 7 bases remained unmatched. The CDR3 sequence is CASSDRGQGYNSPLHF. The CDR3 nucleotides are TGTGCCAGTAGCGACCGGGGACAGGGTTATAATTCACCCCTCCACTTT.

CDR3 DNA: TGTGCTAGTGGTTCTAGGGGGGGTGAGCAGTTCTTC. This sequence encodes CASGSRGGEQFF. The rearrangement joins TRBV12-5 to TRBJ2-1; D might be TRBD2 (7 bases). The germline V gene encodes CDR1 LGHNT and CDR2 FRNRAP. The CDR3 is made up of 12 amino acids. The ends were cut back, 4 bases at V and 9 bases at J, with 10 bases in the middle.

J is TRBJ1-5 and V is TRBV6-2 or TRBV6-3; no definite D call. Germline CDR1 and CDR2: MNHEY and SVGEGT. CDR3 length: 16 residues. Trimming took 2 bases from V and 0 from J, leaving 11 bases between them. DNA for the CDR3: TGTGCCAGCAGTTACGATCCGCGGAATAGCAATCAGCCCCAGCATTTT. Translated: CASSYDPRNSNQPQHF.

This chain connects TRBV28 to TRBJ2-2; 7 nucleotides match TRBD2. The CDR3 is 16 residues long. CDR1 is MDHEN, CDR2 SYDVKM, per germline. The junction had 11 bases not matched to a gene; V was cut back by 4 bases and J by 6 bases. As DNA, the CDR3 is TGTGCCAGCAGTTCCCCGGGCGGGGACTACCCCGGGGAGCTGTTTTTT. Translating gives CASSSPGGDYPGELFF.

The V call is TRBV7-9, the J call TRBJ1-5; 7 positions match TRBD1. Germline V lookup: CDR1 SEHNR, CDR2 FQNEAQ (reference sequence). Trimming took 5 bases from V and 3 from J; bases not matched to a gene: 7. This CDR3 has 15 residues. CDR3 coding DNA: TGTGCCAGCAGCCCGGGACAGACTCTCAATCAGCCCCAGCATTTT. The encoded protein is CASSPGQTLNQPQHF. The complete variable domain, with remaining parts taken from reference TRBV7-9 and TRBJ1-5, reads DTGVSQNPRHKITKRGQNVTFRCDPISEHNRLYWYRQTLGQGPEFLTYFQNEAQLEKSRLLSDRFSAERPKGSFSTLEIQRTEQGDSAMYLCASSPGQTLNQPQHFGDGTRLSIL.

This clone was observed once. V gene TRBV7-8 combines with J gene TRBJ1-2, with 8 positions matching TRBD1. Trimming took 5 bases from V and 8 from J; bases not matched to a gene: 7. The CDR3 is 13 amino acids. The germline V gene encodes CDR1 SGHVS and CDR2 FQNEAQ. The CDR3 region is CASSLDRGGGYTF. CDR3 nucleotide sequence: TGTGCCAGCAGCCTTGACAGGGGTGGGGGCTACACCTTC.

This chain connects TRBV5-4 to TRBJ2-5, with 11 bases aligning to TRBD2. The J segment lost 1 base and the V segment lost 2 bases, leaving 1 base of the junction unmatched. The germline V gene has CDR1 SGHNT and CDR2 YYREEE (reference sequence). CDR3 size: 15 residues. CDR3: CASSFLAGGQETQYF. CDR3 DNA: TGTGCCAGCAGCTTTCTAGCGGGGGGCCAAGAGACCCAGTACTTC.

V usage is TRBV7-2 and J usage is TRBJ2-7; D gene ambiguous. V lost 4 bases and J 3 bases, leaving 4 bases between the germline ends. There are 11 residues in the CDR3. Per germline, CDR1 SGHTA and CDR2 FQGNSA. The CDR3 coding sequence is TGTGCCAGCAGCTCGTACTACGAGCAGTACTTC. Amino acid sequence: CASSSYYEQYF.

The chain employs TRBV12-3 or TRBV12-4 and TRBJ2-7, with D unclear. The CDR3 spans 13 residues. Trimming shortened V by 4 bases and J by 2 bases, and 9 bases separated the two germline ends. CDR3 sequence: CASSWAETYEQYF. CDR3 bases: TGTGCCAGCAGTTGGGCAGAGACCTACGAGCAGTACTTC.

The gene calls are TRBV19 and TRBJ1-1; D is uncertain. The V end was cut by 1 base, the J end by 4 bases, with 4 bases between. This CDR3 contains 12 residues. Germline assignment: CDR1 LNHDA and CDR2 SQIVND (reference sequence). CDR3 residues: CASSIASTEAFF. CDR3 coding DNA: TGTGCCAGTAGTATAGCGAGCACTGAAGCTTTCTTT.

V usage is TRBV7-8 and J usage is TRBJ2-5; D unresolved. The CDR3 contains 13 residues. Trimming shortened V by 5 bases and J by 7 bases, and 14 bases separated the two germline ends. Germline lookup yields CDR1 SGHVS and CDR2 FQNEAQ. The CDR3 region is CASSRPTPGTQYF. CDR3 sequence (DNA): TGTGCCAGCAGCCGACCTACCCCAGGGACCCAGTACTTC.